The present TCR beta chain was sequenced within a study of T-cell memory formation after mild COVID-19. At the level of the study: Across donors, TCR clusters were largely donor specific. Whole-study findings and limits: CD4/CD8 balance held among clones contracting day 15 to 85, and later expanders leaned CD4+. In pre-infection memory, a portion of responding clones appeared, which suggested that cross-reactive memory joined.

Losses at the gene ends were 1 base for V and 7 bases for J; bases not matched to a gene: 7. Germline V gene sequence: CDR1 SGHDT, CDR2 YYEEEE. The CDR3 is made up of 16 amino acids. In regard to this clonotype: Antigen unknown.

TCRdb re-called the 5' RACE reads with MiXCR, one entry per CDR3 protein. The profile shows 300,000 to 400,000 distinct CDR3 sequences, 28% of them singletons. Sequencing was carried out using PBMCs or a T cell subset sorted from them (not recorded which). This chain joins TRBV5-6 and TRBJ2-1; TRBD2 aligns across 11 bases. This sequence was found in an adult woman who had mild COVID-19 (a few samples of this study predate the infection). Cell type and time point are not known. Written as DNA, the CDR3 is TGTGCCAGCAGCTTGTATGGGACTAGCGGATTGAATGAGCAGTTCTTC. As protein: CASSLYGTSGLNEQFF.